This is a list of T cell receptor beta chains from one sample in a study of CD8 T cells in ankylosing spondylitis. TCRdb independently ran MiXCR on the 5' RACE reads; one entry per CDR3 protein. In the table there are a few hundred thousand distinct CDR3 sequences, 9.5% to 12% of which are singletons. Input material: blood, either unsorted or a sorted T cell fraction (not recorded which). The receptors were sampled from a male donor with ankylosing spondylitis or in good health (not recorded which). The CDR3 runs from the conserved cysteine through the conserved F or W. Fields, in order: V gene, clone size, D gene, J gene, CDR3 protein, CDR3 DNA. The D gene is left open where the match is weak. Size is omitted from some rows. Given values are once, few, many or a class for expanded clones.

V: TRBV10-3
size: many
D: TRBD2
J: TRBJ2-3
CDR3: CAISESGLAADTQYF
DNA: TGTGCCATCAGTGAGTCTGGACTAGCGGCCGATACGCAGTATTTT

V: TRBV4-1
size: many
D: TRBD2
J: TRBJ2-7
CDR3: CASSQETSGGEYF
DNA: TGCGCCAGCAGCCAAGAGACTAGCGGGGGAGAGTACTTC

V: TRBV6-1
size: many
D: .
J: TRBJ1-1
CDR3: CASSAVLEAFF
DNA: TGTGCCAGCAGTGCTGTCCTTGAAGCTTTCTTT

V: TRBV6-1
size: many
D: .
J: TRBJ2-6
CDR3: CASSEDPGTGANVLTF
DNA: TGTGCCAGCAGTGAAGATCCGGGGACTGGGGCCAACGTCCTGACTTTC

V: TRBV28
size: many
D: .
J: TRBJ2-5
CDR3: CASSQVKETQYF
DNA: TGTGCCAGCAGCCAAGTGAAAGAGACCCAGTACTTC

V: TRBV5-1
size: many
D: TRBD1
J: TRBJ2-1
CDR3: CASSLEPPDRSSYNEQFF
DNA: TGCGCCAGCAGCTTGGAGCCTCCGGACAGGAGCTCCTACAATGAGCAGTTCTTC

V: TRBV12-2
size: .
D: .
J: TRBJ2-3
CDR3: CASRLLAGGPQYF
DNA: TGTGCAAGTCGCTTACTAGCGGGGGGGCCGCAGTATTTT

V: TRBV20-1
size: many
D: TRBD2
J: TRBJ2-2
CDR3: CSVRGPSGGDTGELFF
DNA: TGCAGTGTCAGAGGCCCTAGCGGGGGTGACACCGGGGAGCTGTTTTTT

V: TRBV5-1
size: many
D: .
J: TRBJ1-6
CDR3: CASSLASRELTTPLHF
DNA: TGCGCCAGCAGCTTGGCGAGTCGGGAGCTTACGACGCCCCTCCACTTT

V: TRBV15
size: few
D: .
J: TRBJ2-7
CDR3: CATSSSTGNNEQYF
DNA: TGTGCCACCAGCTCCAGTACAGGGAACAACGAGCAGTACTTC

V: TRBV6-1
size: many
D: .
J: TRBJ2-3
CDR3: CASTRGIQTDTQYF
DNA: TGTGCCAGCACCAGGGGCATCCAAACAGATACGCAGTATTTT

V: TRBV5-1
size: many
D: TRBD2
J: TRBJ2-1
CDR3: CASSRLGLADYNEQFF
DNA: TGCGCCAGCAGCCGCCTTGGACTAGCGGACTACAATGAGCAGTTCTTC

V: TRBV5-1
size: few
D: TRBD1
J: TRBJ2-7
CDR3: CASSLTLTGVHEQYF
DNA: TGCGCCAGCAGCTTGACTTTAACAGGGGTACACGAGCAGTACTTC

V: TRBV6-5
size: many
D: TRBD1
J: TRBJ2-1
CDR3: CASSYLTGADEQFF
DNA: TGTGCCAGCAGTTACCTGACAGGGGCCGATGAGCAGTTCTTC

V: TRBV28
size: many
D: TRBD1
J: TRBJ2-3
CDR3: CASSPHGTGFNPSQYF
DNA: TGTGCCAGCAGCCCCCATGGGACAGGGTTTAACCCATCGCAGTATTTT

V: TRBV12-3/TRBV12-4
size: many
D: .
J: TRBJ2-3
CDR3: CASTLEGPPSTDTQYF
DNA: TGTGCCAGCACTTTAGAAGGGCCACCAAGCACAGATACGCAGTATTTT

V: TRBV24-1
size: many
D: .
J: TRBJ2-3
CDR3: CATSAGVWPQDTQYF
DNA: TGTGCCACCAGTGCAGGGGTATGGCCCCAAGATACGCAGTATTTT

V: TRBV7-2
size: few
D: .
J: TRBJ2-6
CDR3: CASNNGPSGANVLTF
DNA: TGTGCCAGCAACAACGGCCCCTCTGGGGCCAACGTCCTGACTTTC

V: TRBV28
size: many
D: .
J: TRBJ1-6
CDR3: CASRTGGFNSPLHF
DNA: TGTGCCAGCAGGACAGGCGGTTTTAATTCACCCCTCCACTTT

V: TRBV3-1
size: few
D: TRBD1
J: TRBJ1-3
CDR3: CASSHTRDRIYF
DNA: TGTGCCAGCAGCCACACAAGGGACAGGATATATTTT

V: TRBV7-6
size: few
D: .
J: TRBJ2-7
CDR3: CASSPYGRTSYEQYF
DNA: TGTGCCAGCAGCCCGTACGGGCGAACCTCCTACGAGCAGTACTTC

V: TRBV12-3/TRBV12-4
size: many
D: .
J: TRBJ2-4
CDR3: CASSLQTNIQYF
DNA: TGTGCCAGCAGTTTACAGACGAACATTCAGTACTTC

V: TRBV20-1
size: many
D: .
J: TRBJ2-5
CDR3: CSARSAESYQETQYF
DNA: TGCAGTGCTAGGTCGGCGGAGTCCTACCAAGAGACCCAGTACTTC

V: TRBV3-1
size: .
D: .
J: TRBJ2-7
CDR3: CASSQVGTYEQYF
DNA: TGTGCCAGCAGCCAGGTAGGCACCTACGAGCAGTACTTC

V: TRBV5-1
size: few
D: .
J: TRBJ1-4
CDR3: CASSSTVDEKLFF
DNA: TGCGCCAGCAGCTCGACGGTGGATGAAAAACTGTTTTTT

V: TRBV6-2/TRBV6-3
size: many
D: .
J: TRBJ2-7
CDR3: CASGGTLQTYEQYF
DNA: TGTGCCAGCGGCGGGACTCTTCAAACCTACGAGCAGTACTTC

V: TRBV27
size: many
D: TRBD1
J: TRBJ2-7
CDR3: CASSPDRGSLSYEQYF
DNA: TGTGCCAGCAGTCCCGACAGGGGATCCCTCTCCTACGAGCAGTACTTC

V: TRBV20-1
size: many
D: .
J: TRBJ1-1
CDR3: CSARGGQRDTEAFF
DNA: TGCAGTGCTAGAGGGGGTCAGAGAGACACTGAAGCTTTCTTT

V: TRBV5-8
size: few
D: .
J: TRBJ2-7
CDR3: CASSLRGLAARQYF
DNA: TGTGCCAGCAGCTTACGCGGCCTCGCAGCGAGGCAGTACTTC

V: TRBV5-1
size: many
D: .
J: TRBJ1-2
CDR3: CASSQDMGDYGYTF
DNA: TGCGCCAGCAGCCAGGATATGGGAGACTATGGCTACACCTTC

V: TRBV20-1
size: many
D: .
J: TRBJ1-2
CDR3: CSARVSGSGYTF
DNA: TGCAGTGCTAGAGTGTCCGGGTCTGGCTACACCTTC

V: TRBV5-5
size: .
D: .
J: TRBJ2-3
CDR3: CTSSLPSTDTQYF
DNA: TGTACCAGCAGCTTGCCTAGCACAGATACGCAGTATTTT

V: TRBV25-1
size: many
D: TRBD2
J: TRBJ2-7
CDR3: CASTPDGGGEQYF
DNA: TGTGCCAGCACTCCCGACGGGGGGGGCGAGCAGTACTTC

V: TRBV20-1
size: many
D: TRBD1
J: TRBJ2-2
CDR3: CSASSGQFLDGELFF
DNA: TGCAGTGCTAGTTCGGGACAGTTTCTCGACGGGGAGCTGTTTTTT

V: TRBV5-1
size: many
D: TRBD1
J: TRBJ1-1
CDR3: CASSPEPGQGGAFF
DNA: TGCGCCAGCAGCCCGGAGCCGGGACAGGGAGGAGCTTTCTTT

V: TRBV12-3/TRBV12-4
size: many
D: .
J: TRBJ2-3
CDR3: CASSTFRQGPTDTQYF
DNA: TGTGCCAGCAGTACCTTTCGGCAGGGCCCCACAGATACGCAGTATTTT

V: TRBV29-1
size: .
D: TRBD1
J: TRBJ2-5
CDR3: CSVGQGQETQYF
DNA: TGCAGCGTTGGACAGGGGCAAGAGACCCAGTACTTC

V: TRBV3-1
size: .
D: TRBD2
J: TRBJ2-3
CDR3: CASSQDLSAGVDTDTQYF
DNA: TGTGCCAGCAGCCAAGATTTGTCAGCGGGGGTGGACACAGATACGCAGTATTTT

V: TRBV20-1
size: many
D: .
J: TRBJ2-1
CDR3: CSASRLGVYNEQFF
DNA: TGCAGTGCTAGTCGACTAGGGGTTTACAATGAGCAGTTCTTC

V: TRBV20-1
size: many
D: TRBD2
J: TRBJ2-1
CDR3: CSATIAGVSYNEQFF
DNA: TGCAGTGCTACAATAGCGGGAGTTTCCTACAATGAGCAGTTCTTC

V: TRBV9
size: .
D: .
J: TRBJ2-7
CDR3: CASSVGQTRGYEQYF
DNA: TGTGCCAGCAGCGTGGGACAGACTAGAGGTTACGAGCAGTACTTC

V: TRBV29-1
size: few
D: TRBD1
J: TRBJ1-5
CDR3: CSVGTGVNQPQHF
DNA: TGCAGCGTTGGGACAGGGGTCAATCAGCCCCAGCATTTT

V: TRBV20-1
size: many
D: TRBD1
J: TRBJ1-6
CDR3: CSAAKGAGYNSPLHF
DNA: TGCAGTGCGGCAAAGGGGGCTGGGTATAATTCACCCCTCCACTTT

V: TRBV11-2
size: many
D: .
J: TRBJ2-3
CDR3: CASSLDRLEDTQYF
DNA: TGTGCCAGCAGCTTAGACCGTCTAGAAGATACGCAGTATTTT

V: TRBV5-1
size: .
D: TRBD1
J: TRBJ1-1
CDR3: CASSLGDRATEAFF
DNA: TGCGCCAGCAGCTTGGGGGACAGGGCCACTGAAGCTTTCTTT

V: TRBV20-1
size: many
D: TRBD2
J: TRBJ2-3
CDR3: CSARDQEREGTDTQYF
DNA: TGCAGTGCTAGAGATCAAGAGCGGGAGGGCACAGATACGCAGTATTTT

V: TRBV29-1
size: .
D: .
J: TRBJ2-1
CDR3: CSVVWRGRINEQFF
DNA: TGCAGCGTTGTATGGCGGGGTAGGATCAATGAGCAGTTCTTC

V: TRBV24-1
size: .
D: .
J: TRBJ2-7
CDR3: CATSDATGQSNYEQYF
DNA: TGTGCCACCAGTGACGCCACAGGGCAAAGTAACTACGAGCAGTACTTC

V: TRBV6-1
size: .
D: TRBD1
J: TRBJ1-2
CDR3: CASSEGRGVYGYTF
DNA: TGTGCCAGCAGTGAGGGCAGGGGGGTCTATGGCTACACCTTC

V: TRBV29-1
size: few
D: .
J: TRBJ1-2
CDR3: CSVDLQGNYGYTF
DNA: TGCAGCGTTGATCTACAGGGAAACTATGGCTACACCTTC